Shown below are 25 T cell receptor beta chains from a single sample sequenced in a study of blood T cell repertoires in COVID-19. Generated by immunoSEQ multiplex PCR, the TCRdb table keeps only in-frame clones and is missing some. The sample carries tens of thousands of clones, about nine tenths recorded once. Sequencing was carried out using peripheral blood. These TCRs come from a male donor with acute or convalescent COVID-19.

This sequence joins TRBV28 and TRBJ1-5; D is perhaps TRBD1 (6 bases). Germline V gene data show CDR1 as MDHEN and CDR2 as SYDVKM. The CDR3 consists of 14 residues. Trimming left V 6 bases short and J 10 bases short, with 19 bases between. The CDR3 DNA follows: TGTGCCAGCAGCCCACGTAGGGGGATCACTCCCCAGCATTTT. Its protein product is CASSPRRGITPQHF.

The V gene is TRBV6-1, the J gene TRBJ1-3; 7 positions agree with TRBD1. The CDR3 spans 16 residues. J was trimmed by 4 bases and V by 3 bases; bases with no gene match: 9. Per germline, CDR1 MNHNS and CDR2 SASEGT. The chain's CDR3 is CASSDGRGGGGNTIYF. The CDR3 DNA is TGTGCCAGCAGTGATGGTAGAGGGGGCGGGGGAAACACCATATATTTT.

The rearrangement links TRBV5-1 to TRBJ1-4; D perhaps matches TRBD1 (6 bases). Germline CDR1 and CDR2: SGHRS and YFSETQ. Trimming cost V 6 bases and J 5 bases, with 14 bases left between them. The CDR3 consists of 14 residues. The CDR3 here is CASTVGTPNEKLFF. The CDR3 nucleotides read TGCGCCAGCACGGTCGGGACACCAAATGAAAAACTGTTTTTT.

The V call is TRBV5-1, the J call TRBJ1-1, with D possibly being TRBD1 (6 bases). Trimming removed 4 bases from V and 4 bases from J, with 14 bases in between. Germline V gene sequence: CDR1 SGHRS, CDR2 YFSETQ. The CDR3 consists of 14 residues. The CDR3 reads CASSVGGLGTEAFF. In DNA, the CDR3 is TGCGCCAGCAGCGTGGGGGGCTTGGGCACTGAAGCTTTCTTT.

The chain joins TRBV12-3 or TRBV12-4 to TRBJ1-1, with 8 nucleotides matching TRBD1. The CDR3 has 12 residues. The V and J ends lost 5 bases and 7 bases, in that order; junction bases with no gene match: 3. DNA of the CDR3: TGTGCCAGCAGTCGGGACAGGCATGAAGCTTTCTTT. This gives the protein CASSRDRHEAFF.

The V call is TRBV10-3, the J call TRBJ1-5; D ambiguous. Germline V gene sequence: CDR1 ENHRY, CDR2 SYGVKD. The CDR3 has 14 amino acids. The V end lost 0 bases, the J end lost 3 bases, and 6 bases lay between the germline ends. The DNA for the CDR3 is TGTGCCATCAGTGAGTCTAGTAACAATCAGCCCCAGCATTTT. It codes for CAISESSNNQPQHF.

This chain connects TRBV28 to TRBJ1-5, with 11 bases matching TRBD1. This CDR3 comprises 14 residues. The germline V gene has CDR1 MDHEN and CDR2 SYDVKM. V shed 6 bases and J 6 bases; nucleotides not matched to a gene: 4. This CDR3 is CASRPGQGGQPQHF. CDR3 DNA: TGTGCCAGCAGACCGGGACAGGGGGGTCAGCCCCAGCATTTT.

V usage is TRBV19 and J usage is TRBJ2-7; TRBD1 might be the D (5 bases). CDR1 LNHDA and CDR2 SQIVND come from the germline V gene (reference sequence). There are 11 residues in the CDR3. With 5 bases removed from V and 8 bases from J, the gap between germline ends came to 10 bases. The CDR3: CASSRADKQYF. Written as DNA, the CDR3 is TGTGCCAGTAGTCGTGCGGACAAGCAGTACTTC. Full variable domain (missing parts from reference TRBV19 and TRBJ2-7): DGGITQSPKYLFRKEGQNVTLSCEQNLNHDAMYWYRQDPGQGLRLIYYSQIVNDFQKGDIAEGYSVSREKKESFPLTVTSAQKNPTAFYLCASSRADKQYFGPGTRLTVT.

The V call is TRBV11-1, the J call TRBJ1-1; D is ambiguous. This CDR3 has 15 residues. Germline V gene lookup returns CDR1 SGHAT and CDR2 FQDESV (reference sequence). V lost 5 bases and J 2 bases, leaving 15 bases between the germline ends. The CDR3 nucleotides read TGTGCCAGCAGCCTCGACGGGTCAACCAACACTGAAGCTTTCTTT. Its translation is CASSLDGSTNTEAFF.

The V and J genes are TRBV7-6 and TRBJ1-3, with D maybe TRBD1 (6 bases). Germline V gives CDR1 SGHVS, CDR2 FNYEAQ. The CDR3 is 15 amino acids. The V gene lost 2 bases and the J gene lost 2 bases, with 10 bases spanning the gap. This CDR3 reads CASSLQGSAGNTIYF. The CDR3 DNA reads TGTGCCAGCAGCTTACAGGGGTCGGCTGGAAACACCATATATTTT. The entire variable domain, with the rest obtained from reference TRBV7-6 and TRBJ1-3, is as follows: GAGVSQSPRYKVTKRGQDVALRCDPISGHVSLYWYRQALGQGPEFLTYFNYEAQQDKSGLPNDRFSAERPEGSISTLTIQRTEQRDSAMYRCASSLQGSAGNTIYFGEGSWLTVV.

The rearrangement links TRBV7-2 to TRBJ2-7; D might be TRBD1 (6 bases). The CDR3 covers 16 residues. V was shortened by 5 bases and J by 3 bases, with 20 bases between the two germline ends. Germline V lookup: CDR1 SGHTA, CDR2 FQGNSA. In nucleotides, the CDR3 is TGTGCCAGCAGCCTAGGCCGGTCGTCAGGGGTCTACGAGCAGTACTTC. Translated, it gives CASSLGRSSGVYEQYF.

CDR3 in amino acids: CSVEEPAPDTQYF. In DNA, the CDR3 is TGCAGCGTTGAAGAACCCGCGCCAGATACGCAGTATTTT. V and J are TRBV29-1 and TRBJ2-3; the D is unclear. Trimming stripped 0 bases from V and 4 bases from J, with 8 bases between. Germline assignment: CDR1 SQVTM and CDR2 ANQGSEA. CDR3 length: 13 amino acids.

This sequence joins TRBV7-3 and TRBJ2-2; 11 positions agree with TRBD1. The CDR3 loop spans 18 amino acids. The J segment lost 15 bases and the V segment lost 7 bases, leaving 25 bases of the junction unmatched. CDR1 and CDR2 (germline): SGHTA, FQGTGA. DNA of the CDR3: TGTGCCAGCACCCCAGCCCCCCCGGGGACAGGGGGGCCGGCCGTGGTGTTTTTT. The encoded protein is CASTPAPPGTGGPAVVFF.

The chain uses TRBV18 and TRBJ2-3; D may be TRBD2 (5 bases). The CDR3 loop spans 16 amino acids. The V gene's germline CDR1 is KGHSH and CDR2 LQKENI. V shed 2 bases and J shed 3 bases, with 15 bases lying between them. For the CDR3, the DNA is TGTGCCAGCTCACCATTCAGCAAGTCGGGAACAGATACGCAGTATTTT. Encoded protein: CASSPFSKSGTDTQYF.

This clone has only a few counts. V gene TRBV5-4 combines with J gene TRBJ1-6, with 9 bases that match TRBD1. Germline lookup yields CDR1 SGHNT and CDR2 YYREEE (reference sequence). CDR3 length equals 18 residues. J was trimmed by 8 bases and V by 1 base; bases with no gene match: 13. The CDR3 region has the DNA TGTGCCAGCAGCTTGCCCTCGGACAGGGGAGGGGGCGATTCACCCCTCCACTTT. Its protein is CASSLPSDRGGGDSPLHF.

The chain links TRBV2 to TRBJ2-2; D is perhaps TRBD1 (5 bases). With 4 bases removed from V and 6 bases from J, the gap between germline ends came to 12 bases. The CDR3 is 14 residues long. Germline assignment: CDR1 SNHLY and CDR2 FYNNEI. The CDR3, as DNA: TGTGCCAGCAGTGTCACAGGAAGGTCCGGGGAGCTGTTTTTT. It encodes CASSVTGRSGELFF. The full variable domain, completed using reference TRBV2 and TRBJ2-2, is EPEVTQTPSHQVTQMGQEVILRCVPISNHLYFYWYRQILGQKVEFLVSFYNNEISEKSEIFDDQFSVERPDGSNFTLKIRSTKLEDSAMYFCASSVTGRSGELFFGEGSRLTVL.

The rearrangement joins TRBV28 to TRBJ1-5, with 9 bases matching TRBD1. V shed 6 bases, J shed 3 bases, and the junction held 12 bases outside the gene matches. This CDR3 comprises 17 residues. The germline CDR1 and CDR2 sequences are MDHEN and SYDVKM. The CDR3 bases are TGTGCCAGCAGCCCTATCGCACAGGGGGCTGACAATCAGCCCCAGCATTTT. This codes for CASSPIAQGADNQPQHF.

This chain uses TRBV7-9 with TRBJ2-7, with D possibly being TRBD1 (5 bases). The CDR3 is 15 residues long. V was shortened by 1 base and J by 5 bases, with 15 bases between the two germline ends. Per the germline V gene, CDR1 is SEHNR and CDR2 is FQNEAQ (reference sequence). CDR3 sequence (DNA): TGTGCCAGCAGCTTAGGCGTACAGGTGGCGGACGAGCAGTACTTC. Its translation: CASSLGVQVADEQYF.

DNA for the CDR3: TGTGCCACCAGTGATTCGCAGGGAGGATATAGCAATCAGCCCCAGCATTTT. It codes for CATSDSQGGYSNQPQHF. This sequence joins TRBV24-1 and TRBJ1-5, with D tentatively TRBD1 (5 bases). The V end was cut by 2 bases, the J end by 0 bases, with 13 bases between. Germline assignment: CDR1 KGHDR and CDR2 SFDVKD. The CDR3 contains 17 residues.

V is TRBV2 and J is TRBJ2-1; 9 bases align to TRBD1. This CDR3 is 16 amino acids long. CDR1 and CDR2 from the germline V gene are SNHLY and FYNNEI. The junction had 12 bases not matched to a gene; V was cut back by 5 bases and J by 7 bases. This chain's CDR3 is CASSSGQGMSWNEQFF. In nucleotides, the CDR3 is TGTGCCAGCAGTTCTGGACAGGGGATGAGTTGGAATGAGCAGTTCTTC.

This clone was detected a few times. The rearrangement joins TRBV6-5 to TRBJ1-5, with TRBD1 as a possible D gene (6 bases). V gave up 5 bases and J gave up 2 bases, with 13 bases separating them. Germline values: CDR1 MNHEY, CDR2 SVGAGI. This CDR3 contains 15 residues. In DNA, the CDR3 is TGTGCCAGCAGTACCACAGGGATTGGCAATCAGCCCCAGCATTTT. It translates to CASSTTGIGNQPQHF.

The rearrangement links TRBV12-3 or TRBV12-4 to TRBJ1-1, with 7 bases that match TRBD1. The CDR3 consists of 13 residues. The trim removed 6 bases at V and 8 bases at J, leaving 9 bases unmatched. This CDR3 is CASRTDRESEAFF. The CDR3 DNA sequence: TGTGCCAGCAGGACAGACAGGGAATCAGAAGCTTTCTTT.

V is TRBV7-2 and J is TRBJ2-7, with D perhaps matching TRBD2 (6 bases). This CDR3 region has 19 residues. Germline V gene sequence: CDR1 SGHTA, CDR2 FQGNSA. The V end lost 0 bases, the J end lost 6 bases, and 27 bases lay between the germline ends. The CDR3 region has the DNA TGTGCCAGCAGCTTAGCCCGCGTGGGCGGGGCGAATACTCGGGGCGAGCAGTACTTC. It codes for CASSLARVGGANTRGEQYF.

V gene TRBV27 combines with J gene TRBJ1-1, with TRBD1 matching over 9 bases. Germline V CDR1 and CDR2: MNHEY, SMNVEV (reference sequence). V shed 7 bases and J 1 base; nucleotides not matched to a gene: 4. The CDR3 contains 14 residues. This chain's CDR3 is CASTLTGGNTEAFF. Written as DNA, the CDR3 is TGTGCCAGCACCTTGACAGGGGGGAACACTGAAGCTTTCTTT.

This clone came up a few times. CDR3 nucleotide sequence: TGTGCCAGCAGCCAACGGACAGGTAACACTGAAGCTTTCTTT. This encodes CASSQRTGNTEAFF. The chain joins TRBV3-1 (or the pseudogene TRBV3-2) to TRBJ1-1; 7 bases are shared with TRBD1. V lost 2 bases to trimming and J lost 2 bases; unmatched junction nucleotides: 2. The CDR3 is 14 residues long. CDR1 LGHDT and CDR2 YNNKEL come from the germline V gene (reference sequence).